The 13 T cell receptor beta chains below were found in one sample sequenced in a study of CD8+ T cells in alopecia areata. Sequencing templates came from extracted RNA that was reverse transcribed into cDNA. TCRdb's copy holds only in-frame clones and misses some; the assay was immunoSEQ multiplex PCR. The profile shows 170,000 or so clones, approximately 62% of them singletons. Material: CD4+ T cells sorted from blood, obtained at week 0. These TCRs come from a human donor with alopecia areata.

This rearrangement joins TRBV5-1 to TRBJ1-2; D uncertain. This CDR3 has 15 residues. Between the trimmed V and J ends, which lost 2 bases and 8 bases, there was a span of 19 bases. From germline, CDR1 is SGHRS and CDR2 YFSETQ. CDR3 sequence: CASSFRTDLEGGYTF. The CDR3 DNA sequence: TGCGCCAGCAGCTTTCGAACTGATCTTGAGGGAGGCTACACCTTC.

The chain employs TRBV29-1 and TRBJ1-1; no definite D call. The CDR3 totals 11 residues. The germline V gene has CDR1 SQVTM and CDR2 ANQGSEA. Trimming took off 8 bases at V and 6 bases at J, with 13 bases between the two ends. CDR3 loop: CSTQESAEAFF. CDR3 coding DNA: TGCAGCACGCAGGAAAGCGCTGAAGCTTTCTTT.

The chain recombines TRBV29-1 with TRBJ2-3, with D perhaps TRBD1 (6 bases). V shed 6 bases and J shed 12 bases, with 16 bases lying between them. The germline V gene encodes CDR1 SQVTM and CDR2 ANQGSEA. The CDR3 is 11 amino acids. The CDR3 nucleotides are TGCAGCGTAGCACAGGGACGGGACCAGTATTTT. It encodes CSVAQGRDQYF.

The chain is built from TRBV30 and TRBJ1-2, with 7 bases matching TRBD1. There are 14 residues in the CDR3. The germline V gene encodes CDR1 GTSNPN and CDR2 SVGIG (reference sequence). Trimming took 2 bases from V and 6 from J; bases not matched to a gene: 9. This CDR3 is CAWSTGPRGDGYTF. The CDR3 DNA follows: TGTGCCTGGAGTACGGGACCCAGGGGGGATGGCTACACCTTC.

V gene TRBV9 combines with J gene TRBJ2-3; 8 bases map to TRBD2. V trimming: 0 bases; J trimming: 2 bases; junction bases outside the gene matches: 2. Germline V gene data show CDR1 as SGDLS and CDR2 as YYNGEE. The CDR3 sequence is 15 residues long. The CDR3 coding sequence is TGTGCCAGCAGCGTAGGGACTAGCACCACAGATACGCAGTATTTT. Protein product: CASSVGTSTTDTQYF.

The rearrangement links TRBV4-2 to TRBJ2-5; 8 nucleotides match TRBD1. The V segment lost 5 bases and the J segment 0 bases; nucleotides outside the gene matches: 5. The germline V gene encodes CDR1 LGHNA and CDR2 YNFKEQ. The CDR3 covers 15 residues. CDR3 bases: TGTGCCAGCAGCGGACGACAGGGGTACCAAGAGACCCAGTACTTC. Its protein is CASSGRQGYQETQYF.

This sequence joins TRBV29-1 and TRBJ1-2, with D unresolved. The CDR3 totals 12 residues. Germline V gene sequence: CDR1 SQVTM, CDR2 ANQGSEA. The V end was cut by 4 bases, the J end by 2 bases, with 8 bases between. The CDR3 DNA reads TGCAGCGTTGTTGAAGCAAACTATGGCTACACCTTC. Amino acid sequence: CSVVEANYGYTF.

The chain links TRBV5-6 to TRBJ2-3; D may be TRBD1 or TRBD2 (5 bases each). V shed 4 bases and J shed 5 bases, with 17 bases lying between them. CDR1 and CDR2 (germline): SGHDT, YYEEEE. The CDR3 loop spans 15 amino acids. Written as DNA, the CDR3 is TGTGCCAGCAGCGTGGTAGGGACGGCGAGAGATACGCAGTATTTT. It encodes CASSVVGTARDTQYF.

The CDR3 DNA reads as TGCAGCGTTGATCAGGGTTTGATAGATACGCAGTATTTT. The encoded protein is CSVDQGLIDTQYF. The chain has TRBV29-1 and TRBJ2-3; possibly TRBD1 for D (5 bases). V lost 3 bases and J 5 bases, leaving 12 bases between the germline ends. Germline CDR1 reads SQVTM; CDR2 reads ANQGSEA. The CDR3 is made up of 13 amino acids.

The V call is TRBV29-1, the J call TRBJ1-1; D is ambiguous. The CDR3 consists of 14 residues. Trimming left V 5 bases short and J 3 bases short, with 16 bases between. Looked up from germline, CDR1 is SQVTM and CDR2 is ANQGSEA. The CDR3 here is CSVMGLRRDTEAFF. CDR3 DNA: TGCAGCGTTATGGGCCTCCGGAGGGACACTGAAGCTTTCTTT.

The rearrangement links TRBV9 to TRBJ2-7, with D unresolved. V lost 0 bases and J lost 3, with 10 bases in between. CDR1 and CDR2 from the germline V gene are SGDLS and YYNGEE. This CDR3 spans 14 amino acids. The CDR3 loop is CASSVAAVNYEQYF. In DNA, the CDR3 is TGTGCCAGCAGCGTAGCGGCAGTTAACTACGAGCAGTACTTC.

As DNA, the CDR3 is TGTGCCAGCAGCGACACACAGGGGAGAGGCTACACCTTC. Amino acid sequence: CASSDTQGRGYTF. The chain couples TRBV5-6 to TRBJ1-2; 7 positions match TRBD1. J lost 8 bases, V lost 4 bases, and 8 bases had no gene match. Germline V gene lookup returns CDR1 SGHDT and CDR2 YYEEEE. The CDR3 loop spans 13 amino acids.

This clone was recorded a few times. The genes are TRBV29-1 and TRBJ1-2; D is unclear. CDR1 and CDR2 (germline): SQVTM, ANQGSEA. Trimming stripped 7 bases from V and 4 bases from J, with 16 bases between. The CDR3 has 13 residues. The CDR3 DNA is TGCAGCGCGGACCCCGACACTAGCTATGGCTACACCTTC. Protein product: CSADPDTSYGYTF.